The clone carrying this T cell receptor (beta chain) has just a few counts. Method: immunoSEQ multiplex PCR; TCRdb's copy keeps in-frame clones and lacks some. The sample includes fewer than 350,000 clones, about nine tenths of them seen just once. Each participant's cohort was designated according to participant-reported clinical history. Before being deemed recovered, Cohort 3 donors had two negative PCRs, clearance, or symptom resolution. V trimming: 5 bases; J trimming: 0 bases; junction bases outside the gene matches: 7. The CDR3 length is 17 residues. CDR1 and CDR2 (germline): SGHVS, FNYEAQ. The source of the sample is a study of blood T cell repertoires in COVID-19. Study-wide background: Donors in the United States, Italy and Spain gave samples during acute or convalescent COVID-19.

Sequencing input: PBMCs or T cells enriched from blood (not recorded which). The receptor was isolated from a man aged 55-75 years who had recovered from COVID-19. V is TRBV7-6 and J is TRBJ2-7; TRBD2 matches at 13 bases. Here the CDR3 reads CASSLTSGRANSYEQYF. DNA for the CDR3: TGTGCCAGCAGCCTCACTAGCGGGAGGGCTAACTCCTACGAGCAGTACTTC.